The text below deals with one T cell receptor (beta chain). Antigen: not known. This sample was included in a study of T cell responses to AZD1222 COVID-19 vaccine. Findings of the study overall: In a largely white British group with more females than males, clonal diversity was possibly underestimated.

This table comes from immunoSEQ multiplex PCR, and its TCRdb copy is limited to in-frame clones, with some not included. This sample carries 40,000 to 45,000 clones, 65% to 85% of them seen once, and the ten largest clones take 52%. With V trimmed by 3 bases and J by 4 bases, 2 bases remained unmatched. There are 13 residues in the CDR3. Germline V gene lookup returns CDR1 MDHEN and CDR2 SYDVKM. This TCR was sampled from an adult in good health. Here the sequenced sample was peripheral blood, taken on day 0 of AZD1222 vaccination. This chain joins TRBV28 and TRBJ1-2, with 7 bases matching TRBD1. The CDR3 is CASSFGDSYGYTF. The CDR3, as DNA: TGTGCCAGCAGTTTTGGGGACAGCTATGGCTACACCTTC.